This T cell receptor beta chain is from a study of blood T cells in healthy people across ages. General observations from the study: A strong correlation between TCR beta diversity and naive T cell percentage was seen. Per million T cells, TCR beta diversity dropped about linearly as age rose. The study could not conclusively compare naive and antigen-experienced cells, given its unsorted PBMCs.

PCR was performed a second time for roughly 6 to 12 cycles using a sample-barcoded 5' primer and a J-beta primer mix. TCRdb fed the 5' RACE reads into MiXCR, producing one record per CDR3 protein. The sample yields about 1.4 million distinct CDR3 sequences, 59% seen once. Extraction yielded at least 6 micrograms of total RNA per sample. In regard to this clonotype: Antigen specificity is unknown. A junction boundary mismatches the germline segment, possibly from a read error.

CDR3 length equals 14 residues. This receptor was taken from a man aged 18 to 35 in good health. Sequenced input: blood. The chain is built from TRBV12-3 or TRBV12-4 and TRBJ2-1; TRBD2 matches at 7 bases. The CDR3 sequence: CASSLANGGGEQFF. Written as DNA, the CDR3 is TGTGCCAGCAGCTTAGCGAACGGCGGGGGTGAGCAGTTCTTC.